This TCR beta chain stems from a study of T cells after yellow fever vaccination. Study-wide results and limits: FACS-sorted repertoires could harbor abundant contaminating bulk-population clonotypes. Post-booster repertoires again held most primary-vaccination clones (roughly 95% CD4, 80% to 90% CD8).

For TCR, cDNA came from 5'RACE template switching, which added a universal primer site and UMIs. Via MiXCR, TCRdb re-called the 5' RACE reads, giving one row per CDR3 protein. The sample consists of 340,000 or so distinct CDR3 sequences, roughly an eighth of them appearing once. At least ten counts were recorded for this clonotype. What it recognizes is unknown. Material: CD4+ T cells sorted from PBMCs, obtained 15 days after the yellow fever booster vaccination. This receptor was obtained from a man younger than 30 who received the YFV17D yellow fever vaccine.

In nucleotides, the CDR3 is TGCGCCAGCAGGATTTGGGCAGGGGGTCCAGATACGCAGTATTTT. Translating gives CASRIWAGGPDTQYF. The V gene is TRBV5-1, the J gene TRBJ2-3; 7 bases fit TRBD1. Germline V CDR1 and CDR2: SGHRS, YFSETQ. There are 15 residues in the CDR3. V was clipped by 5 bases and J by 4 bases; unmatched bases: 10.